The clone carrying this T cell receptor beta chain appeared a few times. These data come from a study of T cells after yellow fever vaccination. The study's findings and limits: The secondary response was weaker but peaked faster, day 5 versus 15.

With 1 base clipped from V and 7 bases from J, the junction kept 7 bases outside the gene matches. The CDR3 is 15 amino acids. CDR1 and CDR2 (germline): LGHNA, YNFKEQ. TCRdb processed the 5' RACE reads anew with MiXCR; each CDR3 protein has one entry. This sample has around 88,000 distinct CDR3 sequences, with about an eighth found just once. The sample in question was CD8+ T cells not binding an NS4B(214-222) dextramer, sorted from PBMCs, obtained about 21 days after the first yellow fever vaccination. This TCR was sampled from a man between 18 and 35 years old who received the YFV17D yellow fever vaccine. This chain connects TRBV4-2 to TRBJ2-7, with 10 nucleotides matching TRBD2. The CDR3 sequence is CASSQVQRGGDEQYF. The CDR3 DNA reads TGTGCCAGCAGCCAAGTCCAGCGGGGGGGGGATGAGCAGTACTTC.